A selection of T cell receptor beta chains follows, all from one sample in a study of cytomegalovirus exposure and HLA in healthy donors. Clones were sequenced by immunoSEQ multiplex PCR, and TCRdb holds only the in-frame ones, with some missing. The repertoire holds some 190,000 clones, with about 82% as singletons. What was sequenced was PBMCs. The receptors derive from a man aged 18 to 35 in good health and CMV-seronegative. Each CDR3 is given with its conserved first and last residue. A D gene is named only where the DNA matches it firmly. Rows may omit the clone size; those that give it use once, few, many or a size class.

j_call | v_call | d_call | clone_size | cdr3_nt | cdr3_aa
TRBJ2-5 | TRBV28 | TRBD1 | - | TGTGCCAGTTTAGACAGGGGGCGTGAGACCCAGTACTTC | CASLDRGRETQYF
TRBJ1-2 | TRBV5-6 | TRBD1 | - | TGTGCCAGCAGCCTCCGGGCAGGGGGGCTAAAAAGCTATGGCTACACCTTC | CASSLRAGGLKSYGYTF
TRBJ2-5 | TRBV5-1 | - | once | TGCGCCAGCAGCTTGCGGGTTCGGGTTAACCAAGAGACCCAGTACTTC | CASSLRVRVNQETQYF
TRBJ1-1 | TRBV2 | - | - | TGTGCCAGCAGTGGTGAGACACCGAACACTGAAGCTTTCTTT | CASSGETPNTEAFF
TRBJ1-2 | TRBV6-5 | TRBD1 | - | TGTGCCAGCAGTCAGACAGGGGCGGGTGGCTACACCTTC | CASSQTGAGGYTF
TRBJ1-5 | TRBV13 | TRBD1 | - | TGTGCCAGCAGCTTAGGAGGGGGCAGCCAGCCCCAGCATTTT | CASSLGGGSQPQHF
TRBJ2-1 | TRBV18 | - | - | TGTGCCAGCTCACCATCTAGCGAGCAGTTCTTC | CASSPSSEQFF
TRBJ2-4 | TRBV7-9 | TRBD1 | - | TGTGCCAGCAGCCCCGGGACAGCTACCAAAAACATTCAGTACTTC | CASSPGTATKNIQYF
TRBJ2-2 | TRBV5-4 | TRBD1 | - | TGTGCCAGCAGCTTAGGGGACAGGGTCACCGGGGAGCTGTTTTTT | CASSLGDRVTGELFF
TRBJ1-3 | TRBV6-5 | - | - | TGTGCCAGCAGTTACTCATCGGGATCCGGAAACACCATATATTTT | CASSYSSGSGNTIYF
TRBJ2-7 | TRBV5-1 | TRBD2 | - | TGCGCCAGCAGCTACGCTCCGGGACTAGCGGCGTACGAGCAGTACTTC | CASSYAPGLAAYEQYF
TRBJ2-1 | TRBV9 | TRBD2 | - | TGTGCCAGCAGCGTAGGCGGGACTAGCGGGTTTAATGAGCAGTTCTTC | CASSVGGTSGFNEQFF
TRBJ2-3 | TRBV6-5 | - | - | TGTGCCAGCAGTAATAGCCGGGGCACAGATACGCAGTATTTT | CASSNSRGTDTQYF
TRBJ1-2 | TRBV28 | - | few | TGTGCCAGCAGGGAGGGTTATGGCTACACCTTC | CASREGYGYTF
TRBJ2-5 | TRBV7-9 | - | few | TGTGCCAGCAGCTCCCCCGGGACACAAGAGACCCAGTACTTC | CASSSPGTQETQYF
TRBJ2-7 | TRBV29-1 | TRBD1 | - | TGCAGCGTCGGACAGGGAGGCCCCTACGAGCAGTACTTC | CSVGQGGPYEQYF
TRBJ2-2 | TRBV11-3 | - | - | TGTGCCAGCAGCCCGGACCGGGGTCGAGCCGGGGAGCTGTTTTTT | CASSPDRGRAGELFF
TRBJ1-3 | TRBV5-4 | - | few | TGTGCCAGCAGCTTTCAGGGAGGTGGAAACACCATATATTTT | CASSFQGGGNTIYF
TRBJ2-4 | TRBV27 | - | - | TGTGCCAGCAGTCTCCAGGCGGCCAAAAACATTCAGTACTTC | CASSLQAAKNIQYF
TRBJ1-5 | TRBV28 | - | - | TGTGCCAGCAGTTTGGTGCCAGGCGGGAGCAATCAGCCCCAGCATTTT | CASSLVPGGSNQPQHF
TRBJ2-3 | TRBV6-1 | TRBD1 | - | TGTGCCAGCAGGGACAGGGGGAGAACAGATACGCAGTATTTT | CASRDRGRTDTQYF
TRBJ2-5 | TRBV5-4 | TRBD2 | few | TGTGCCAGCGGAGTCGGGGGGGCCTATTCCCAAGAGACCCAGTACTTC | CASGVGGAYSQETQYF
TRBJ1-3 | TRBV28 | - | - | TGTGCCAGCAGTTTACGGGTACGGGGACTCTCTGGAAACACCATATATTTT | CASSLRVRGLSGNTIYF
TRBJ1-1 | TRBV2 | TRBD1 | - | TGTGCCAGCAGTACAACAGGGGGCACTGAAGCTTTCTTT | CASSTTGGTEAFF
TRBJ2-7 | TRBV15 | TRBD1 | - | TGTGCCACCAGCAGAGGCTTAGGACAGGGAGGCGAGCAGTACTTC | CATSRGLGQGGEQYF
TRBJ2-5 | TRBV27 | - | - | TGTGCCAGCAGTTTATCAAGGGGGCGCGGGGGGGAGACCCAGTACTTC | CASSLSRGRGGETQYF
TRBJ1-4 | TRBV14 | - | few | TGTGCCAGCAGCCAAGATACCTCCGGACTAAATGAAAAACTGTTTTTT | CASSQDTSGLNEKLFF
TRBJ1-5 | TRBV30 | - | - | TGTGCCTGGAGTCTCGGACGGACTAATCAGCCCCAGCATTTT | CAWSLGRTNQPQHF
TRBJ1-1 | TRBV28 | TRBD1 | - | TGTGCCAGCAGTAGAGAGATGACAGGGGGTAGGGCTGAAGCTTTCTTT | CASSREMTGGRAEAFF
TRBJ2-7 | TRBV7-8 | TRBD1 | - | TGTGCCAGCAGCTTAGCCGGGACAGGTGCCTACGAGCAGTACTTC | CASSLAGTGAYEQYF
TRBJ2-1 | TRBV27 | TRBD2 | - | TGTGCCAGCAGTTTGGAACGCGGGGGGCGACCCTACAATGAGCAGTTCTTC | CASSLERGGRPYNEQFF
TRBJ1-5 | TRBV7-9 | TRBD1 | - | TGTGCCAGCGGGGCAGGGGGCGGTCAGCCCCAGCATTTT | CASGAGGGQPQHF
TRBJ2-7 | TRBV7-9 | - | - | TGTTCCAGCAGCTTAAGTGGGGGCAGGAGCGAGCAGTACTTC | CSSSLSGGRSEQYF
TRBJ2-7 | TRBV29-1 | - | - | TGCAGCACCACAGGGGGCCCGGGAGGGGACGAGCAGTACTTC | CSTTGGPGGDEQYF
TRBJ1-1 | TRBV27 | - | - | TGTGCCAGCCGATTATCCCCCGTGGGACATTATTGGGACACTGAAGCTTTCTTT | CASRLSPVGHYWDTEAFF
TRBJ2-4 | TRBV5-4 | - | few | TGTGCCAGCAGCTTGGACAGACGGAACATTCAGTACTTC | CASSLDRRNIQYF
TRBJ2-3 | TRBV6-5 | - | - | TGTGCCAGCAGTAAGGGGGGGTTAAGCACAGATACGCAGTATTTT | CASSKGGLSTDTQYF
TRBJ2-5 | TRBV6-1 | - | - | TGTGCCAGCAGTGAACGAGGAGGCCTCAAGACCCAGTACTTC | CASSERGGLKTQYF
TRBJ2-3 | TRBV5-1 | - | - | TGCGCCAGCAGCCCTATGGACTCACTACCGCAGTATTTT | CASSPMDSLPQYF
TRBJ1-3 | TRBV5-6 | TRBD1 | - | TGTGCCAGCAGCCCGTACCAGGACAGGATTAGAAACACCATATATTTT | CASSPYQDRIRNTIYF
TRBJ1-6 | TRBV6-5 | - | once | TGTGCCAGCAGTCTCGGACCGGGGGGCCCCCTCCACTTT | CASSLGPGGPLHF
TRBJ1-1 | TRBV7-8 | - | - | TGTGCCAGCAGCTTAATACGGGGAGGCACTGAAGCTTTCTTT | CASSLIRGGTEAFF
TRBJ2-1 | TRBV25-1 | TRBD2 | - | TGTGCCAGCAGTAAGAGCGGGAGTTACAATGAGCAGTTCTTC | CASSKSGSYNEQFF
TRBJ1-3 | TRBV7-8 | - | - | TGTGCCAGCAGCTTAGCAGCGGGCTCTGGAAACACCATATATTTT | CASSLAAGSGNTIYF
TRBJ1-1 | TRBV29-1 | TRBD1 | - | TGCAGCGTTATTTACAGGGGGCAAAGGGGCACTGAAGCTTTCTTT | CSVIYRGQRGTEAFF
TRBJ1-1 | TRBV20-1 | - | few | TGCAGTGCTAGGGGGCCGGTTGAAGCTTTCTTT | CSARGPVEAFF
TRBJ2-3 | TRBV7-6 | TRBD2 | - | TGTGCCAGCAGCTTAAGGTCGGGGACTAGCGGGAGCACAGATACGCAGTATTTT | CASSLRSGTSGSTDTQYF
TRBJ2-2 | TRBV19 | - | - | TGTGCCACTGAGGCCGGAGTTAACACCGGGGAGCTGTTTTTT | CATEAGVNTGELFF
TRBJ1-1 | TRBV10-2 | TRBD1 | - | TGCGCCAGCAGGGGGACAGGGGGTACGAACACTGAAGCTTTCTTT | CASRGTGGTNTEAFF
TRBJ1-4 | TRBV5-1 | TRBD1 | - | TGCGCCAGCAGCGGACAGGGGGCGGCTAATGAAAAACTGTTTTTT | CASSGQGAANEKLFF
TRBJ1-6 | TRBV27 | - | - | TGTGCCAGCAGTTTAGGAGGTGGGAGTTCACCCCTCCACTTT | CASSLGGGSSPLHF
TRBJ2-1 | TRBV28 | TRBD2 | - | TGTGCCAGCACCCCAGGGCGACTAGCGGGAGTTCAGTACAATGAGCAGTTCTTC | CASTPGRLAGVQYNEQFF
TRBJ1-1 | TRBV5-6 | - | - | TGTGCCAGCAGCTTGGGAGGGGGCACTGAAGCTTTCTTT | CASSLGGGTEAFF
TRBJ2-5 | TRBV19 | - | - | TGTGCCAGTAGTACACAGCCCGGAGAGACCCAGTACTTC | CASSTQPGETQYF
TRBJ2-7 | TRBV6-5 | TRBD2 | once | TGTGCCAGCAAACCTAGCGGAGACTACGAGCAGTACTTC | CASKPSGDYEQYF